The following is a TCR beta chain sequence with its context. The junction departs from the called germline gene at one end, perhaps through a read error. CDR3 size: 12 residues. Germline V gives CDR1 SGHTA, CDR2 FQGNSA. The sample comes from a study of blood T cell repertoires in COVID-19. Living in 24 US areas, the participants were between about 18 and 90 years of age. Using immunoSEQ multiplex PCR, the repertoire was profiled, and TCRdb retains in-frame clones only, with some absent. This sample yields over 250,000 clones, of which about nine tenths are seen a single time; under 2.5% belongs to the top ten.

This receptor was identified in a woman aged 60 to 75 who had recovered from COVID-19. The sample was PBMCs or T cells enriched from blood (not recorded which). This rearrangement joins TRBV7-2 to TRBJ1-2, with D perhaps TRBD1 (5 bases). Written as DNA, the CDR3 is TGTGCCAGCAGCCTCCAGGGCCAGCGGGGGGCCTTC. It yields the protein CASSLQGQRGAF. Full variable domain (rest looked up from reference TRBV7-2 and TRBJ1-2): GAGVSQSPSNKVTEKGKDVELRCDPISGHTALYWYRQSLGQGLEFLIYFQGNSAPDKSGLPSDRFSAERTGGSVSTLTIQRTQQEDSAVYLCASSLQGQRGAFGSGTRLTVV.